This TCR beta chain was obtained from a study of cytomegalovirus exposure and HLA in healthy donors. Turning to the study itself: The use of the same platform for the 130 or so validation repertoires and the roughly 730 first-cohort repertoires was reported by a later analysis. Regarding the study as a whole: CMV antigen specificity of three CMV-associated chains was confirmed in vitro. Subsequent analysis revealed that first-cohort TCR clusters tended to co-occur in the 130 or so validation repertoires.

Germline values: CDR1 SGHAT, CDR2 FQNNGV. This CDR3 comprises 14 residues. With 4 bases removed from V and 6 bases from J, the gap between germline ends came to 16 bases. Only in-frame clones appear in the TCRdb table, and some are missing; sequencing was by immunoSEQ multiplex PCR. The table has about 360,000 clones, roughly 89% seen once. As concerns this clone: Its specificity is not known.

The sample comprised PBMCs. This TCR was recovered from a woman between 18 and 29 years old in good health and CMV-seronegative. V and J are TRBV11-2 and TRBJ2-7; a possible D gene is TRBD1 (5 bases). This chain's CDR3 is CASSSFKQGREQYF. The CDR3, as DNA: TGTGCCAGCAGCTCATTCAAGCAGGGCCGCGAGCAGTACTTC.